This note documents a single T cell receptor beta chain sequence. Its antigen is unidentified. The data originate from a study of blood T cells in healthy people across ages. Study outcomes and limitations: Older age coincided with a roughly linear decline in TCR beta diversity per million T cells.

The V end was cut by 3 bases, the J end by 10 bases, with 16 bases between. This CDR3 spans 13 amino acids. Germline CDR1 DFQATT, CDR2 SNEGSKA (reference sequence). For the second PCR, which ran for about 6 to 12 cycles, a sample-barcoded 5' primer and a J-beta primer mix were used. Every cDNA was tagged by a template-switch adaptor with 12 random nucleotides. Each single sample gave us at least 3 million CDR3-containing paired-end reads. TCRdb reprocessed the 5' RACE reads via MiXCR and lists one record per CDR3 protein. The data show 1 million to 1.2 million distinct CDR3 sequences, 30% to 40% seen once.

The receptor comes from a man aged 18 to 35 in good health. The sample comprised blood. This chain connects TRBV20-1 to TRBJ2-1; perhaps D is TRBD1 or TRBD2 (5 bases each). The DNA for the CDR3 is TGCAGTGCTAGTGGGACCCCTCCCAGCGAGCAGTTCTTC. Amino acids: CSASGTPPSEQFF.